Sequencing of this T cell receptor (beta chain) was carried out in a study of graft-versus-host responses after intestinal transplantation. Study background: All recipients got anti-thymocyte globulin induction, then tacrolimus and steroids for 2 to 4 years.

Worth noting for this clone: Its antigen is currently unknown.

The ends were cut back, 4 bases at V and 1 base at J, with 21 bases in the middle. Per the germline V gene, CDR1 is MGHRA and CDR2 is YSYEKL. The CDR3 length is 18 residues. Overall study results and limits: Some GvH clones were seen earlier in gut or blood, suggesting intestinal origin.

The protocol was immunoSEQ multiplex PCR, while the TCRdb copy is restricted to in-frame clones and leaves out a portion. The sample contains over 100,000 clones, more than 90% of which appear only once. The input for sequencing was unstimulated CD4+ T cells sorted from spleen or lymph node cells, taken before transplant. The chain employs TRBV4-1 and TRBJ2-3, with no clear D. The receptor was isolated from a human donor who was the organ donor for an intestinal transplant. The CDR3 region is CASSLSPTLGKGTDTQYF. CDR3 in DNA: TGCGCCAGCAGCCTTAGTCCCACTTTGGGTAAAGGCACAGATACGCAGTATTTT.